This T cell receptor (beta chain) was profiled in a study of blood T cell repertoires in COVID-19. The overall study: Sources were T cells, B-cell-depleted T cells, or PBMCs; the material itself was cDNA or gDNA.

The data were produced by immunoSEQ multiplex PCR, yet TCRdb's version contains in-frame clones alone and is incomplete. This table holds about 200,000 clones, approximately 80% found once. The length of the CDR3 is 14 residues. Trimming took 10 bases from V and 7 from J; bases not matched to a gene: 10. Germline CDR1 reads MNHEY; CDR2 reads SVGAGI. The rearrangement joins TRBV6-5 to TRBJ2-1, with 10 bases identical to TRBD2. Material: peripheral blood. This receptor was identified in a human donor with acute or convalescent COVID-19. The donor label of this sample is uncertain. CDR3 loop: CATLEREGLNEQFF. As DNA, the CDR3 is TGTGCCACTCTAGAGCGGGAGGGCCTTAATGAGCAGTTCTTC.